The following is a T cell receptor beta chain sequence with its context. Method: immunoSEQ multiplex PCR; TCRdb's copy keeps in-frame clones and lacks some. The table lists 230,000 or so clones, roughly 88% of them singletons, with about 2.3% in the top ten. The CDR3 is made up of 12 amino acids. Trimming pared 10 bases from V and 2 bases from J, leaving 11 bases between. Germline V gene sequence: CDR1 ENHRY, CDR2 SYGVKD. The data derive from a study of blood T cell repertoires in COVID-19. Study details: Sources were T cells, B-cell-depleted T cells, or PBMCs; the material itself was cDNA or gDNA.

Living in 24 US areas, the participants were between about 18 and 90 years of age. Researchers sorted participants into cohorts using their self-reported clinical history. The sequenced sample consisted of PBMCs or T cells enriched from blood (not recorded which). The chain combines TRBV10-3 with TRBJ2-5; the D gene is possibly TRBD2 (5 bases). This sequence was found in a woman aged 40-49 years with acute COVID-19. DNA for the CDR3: TGTGCCACCTTGGACTGGCAAGAGACCCAGTACTTC. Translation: CATLDWQETQYF.